This TCR beta chain originates from a study of CD8 T cells in ankylosing spondylitis. Study-wide findings and caveats: Clones linked to disease, bearing a CD8+ phenotype, were relatively rare in peripheral blood. Blood from ankylosing spondylitis patients appeared to carry a characteristic eight-variant TCR beta motif.

The CDR3 runs to 17 residues. Trimming took 5 bases from V and 1 from J, leaving 18 bases between them. CDR1 and CDR2 (germline): SEHNR, FQNEAQ (reference sequence). TCRdb used MiXCR to reprocess the 5' RACE reads, holding one entry per CDR3 protein. The table lists a few hundred thousand distinct CDR3 sequences, 17% of them singletons. This clonotype appeared a few times. The antigen remains undetermined. The specimen was blood, either unsorted or a sorted T cell fraction (not recorded which). The sequence was collected from a male donor with ankylosing spondylitis. The chain couples TRBV7-9 to TRBJ2-4; D is unresolved. The CDR3 spells CASSVLSATMAKNIQYF. CDR3 in DNA: TGTGCCAGCAGCGTCCTATCGGCTACAATGGCCAAAAACATTCAGTACTTC.